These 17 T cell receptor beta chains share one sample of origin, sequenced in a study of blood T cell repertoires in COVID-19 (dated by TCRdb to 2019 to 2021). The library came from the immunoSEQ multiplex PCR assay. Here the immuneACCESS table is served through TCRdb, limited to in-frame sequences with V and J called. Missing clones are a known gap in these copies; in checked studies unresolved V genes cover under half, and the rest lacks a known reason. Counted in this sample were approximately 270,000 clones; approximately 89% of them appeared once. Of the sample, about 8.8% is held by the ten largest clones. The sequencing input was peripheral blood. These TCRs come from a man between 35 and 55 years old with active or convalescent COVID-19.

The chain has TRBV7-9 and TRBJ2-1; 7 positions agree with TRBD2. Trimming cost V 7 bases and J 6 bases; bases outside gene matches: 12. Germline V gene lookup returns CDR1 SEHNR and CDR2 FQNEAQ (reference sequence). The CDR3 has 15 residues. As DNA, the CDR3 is TGTGCCAGCACCAAGGAGGGAGGGCCGTCCAATGAGCAGTTCTTC. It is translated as CASTKEGGPSNEQFF.

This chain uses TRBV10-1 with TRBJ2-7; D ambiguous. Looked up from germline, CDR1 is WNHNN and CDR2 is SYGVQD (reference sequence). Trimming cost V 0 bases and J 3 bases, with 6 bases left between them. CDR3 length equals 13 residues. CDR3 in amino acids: CASSESLLYEQYF. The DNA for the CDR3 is TGCGCCAGCAGTGAGTCACTACTCTACGAGCAGTACTTC.

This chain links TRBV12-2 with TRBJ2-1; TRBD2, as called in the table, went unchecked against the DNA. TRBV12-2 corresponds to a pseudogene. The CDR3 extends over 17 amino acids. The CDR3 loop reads CASRLYMGLAVYNEQFF. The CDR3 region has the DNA TGTGCAAGTCGCTTGTATATGGGACTAGCGGTCTACAATGAGCAGTTCTTC.

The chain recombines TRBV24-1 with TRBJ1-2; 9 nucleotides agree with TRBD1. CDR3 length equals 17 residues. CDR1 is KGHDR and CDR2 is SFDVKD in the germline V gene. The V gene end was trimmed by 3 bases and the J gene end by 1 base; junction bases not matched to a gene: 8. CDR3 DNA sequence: TGTGCCACCAGTGATCATGTCGGGACAGGGCTTAACTATGGCTACACCTTC. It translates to CATSDHVGTGLNYGYTF.

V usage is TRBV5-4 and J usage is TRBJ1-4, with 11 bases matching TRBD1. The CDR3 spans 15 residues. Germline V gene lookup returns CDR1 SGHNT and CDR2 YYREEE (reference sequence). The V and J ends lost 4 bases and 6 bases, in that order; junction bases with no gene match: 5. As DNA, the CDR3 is TGTGCCAGCAGCCCAAGGACAGGGGGCGATGAAAAACTGTTTTTT. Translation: CASSPRTGGDEKLFF.

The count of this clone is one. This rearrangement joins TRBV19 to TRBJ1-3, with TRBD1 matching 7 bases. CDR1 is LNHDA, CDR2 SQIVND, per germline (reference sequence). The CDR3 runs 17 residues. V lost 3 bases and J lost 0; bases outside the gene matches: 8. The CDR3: CASSIAGGQYSGNTIYF. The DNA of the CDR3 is TGTGCCAGTAGTATCGCCGGGGGACAGTACTCTGGAAACACCATATATTTT.

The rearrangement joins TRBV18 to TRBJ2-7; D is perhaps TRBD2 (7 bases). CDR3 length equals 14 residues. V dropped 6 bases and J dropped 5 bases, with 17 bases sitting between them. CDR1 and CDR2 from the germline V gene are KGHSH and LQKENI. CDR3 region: CASSQTRGGDEQYF. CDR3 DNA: TGTGCCAGCTCCCAAACGAGGGGGGGCGACGAGCAGTACTTC. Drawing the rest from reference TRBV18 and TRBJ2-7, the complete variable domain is NAGVMQNPRHLVRRRGQEARLRCSPMKGHSHVYWYRQLPEEGLKFMVYLQKENIIDESGMPKERFSAEFPKEGPSILRIQQVVRGDSAAYFCASSQTRGGDEQYFGPGTRLTVT.

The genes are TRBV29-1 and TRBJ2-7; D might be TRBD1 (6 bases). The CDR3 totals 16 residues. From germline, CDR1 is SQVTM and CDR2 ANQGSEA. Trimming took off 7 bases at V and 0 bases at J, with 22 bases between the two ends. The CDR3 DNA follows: TGCAGCGGAAGGGGGAACAGGGCTGGGGCCTCCTACGAGCAGTACTTC. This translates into CSGRGNRAGASYEQYF.

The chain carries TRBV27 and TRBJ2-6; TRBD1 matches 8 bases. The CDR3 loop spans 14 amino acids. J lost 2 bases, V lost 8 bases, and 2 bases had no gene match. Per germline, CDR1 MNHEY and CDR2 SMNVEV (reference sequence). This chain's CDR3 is CASAQGAGANVLTF. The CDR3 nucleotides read TGTGCCAGCGCACAGGGGGCTGGGGCCAACGTCCTGACTTTC.

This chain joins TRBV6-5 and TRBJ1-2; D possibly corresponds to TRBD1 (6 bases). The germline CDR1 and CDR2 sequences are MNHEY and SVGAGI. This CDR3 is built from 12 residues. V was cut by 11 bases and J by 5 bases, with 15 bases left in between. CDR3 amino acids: CAVGGGQYGYTF. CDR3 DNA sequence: TGTGCCGTAGGGGGGGGCCAGTATGGCTACACCTTC.

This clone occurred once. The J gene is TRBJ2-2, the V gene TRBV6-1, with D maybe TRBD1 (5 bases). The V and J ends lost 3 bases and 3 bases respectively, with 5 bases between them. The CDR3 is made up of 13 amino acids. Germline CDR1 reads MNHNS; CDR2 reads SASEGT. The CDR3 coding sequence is TGTGCCAGCAGTGACAGGGACACCGGGGAGCTGTTTTTT. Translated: CASSDRDTGELFF.

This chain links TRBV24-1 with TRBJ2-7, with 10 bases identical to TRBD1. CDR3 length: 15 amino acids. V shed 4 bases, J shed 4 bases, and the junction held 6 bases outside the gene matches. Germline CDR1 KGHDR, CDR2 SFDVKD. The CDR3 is CATSDPRQGAYEQYF. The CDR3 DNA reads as TGTGCCACCAGTGACCCCCGACAGGGGGCTTACGAGCAGTACTTC.

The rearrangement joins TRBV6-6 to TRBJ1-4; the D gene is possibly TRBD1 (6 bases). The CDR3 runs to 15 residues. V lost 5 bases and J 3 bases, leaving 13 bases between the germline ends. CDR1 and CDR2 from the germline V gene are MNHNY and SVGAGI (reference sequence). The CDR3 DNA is TGTGCCAGCAGTACCAACAGGGTTGCTAATGAAAAACTGTTTTTT. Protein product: CASSTNRVANEKLFF.

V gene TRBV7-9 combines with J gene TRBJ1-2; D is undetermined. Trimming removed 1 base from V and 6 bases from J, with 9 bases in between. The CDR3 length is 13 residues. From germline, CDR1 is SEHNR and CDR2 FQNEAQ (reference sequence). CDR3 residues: CASSLGTEDGYTF. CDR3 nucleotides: TGTGCCAGCAGCTTAGGGACGGAGGATGGCTACACCTTC.

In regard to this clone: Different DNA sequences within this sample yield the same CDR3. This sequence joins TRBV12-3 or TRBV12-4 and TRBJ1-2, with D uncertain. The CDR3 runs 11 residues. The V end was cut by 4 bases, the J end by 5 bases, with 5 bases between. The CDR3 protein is CASSSGYGYTF. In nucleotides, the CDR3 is TGTGCCAGCAGTTCCGGGTATGGCTACACCTTC.

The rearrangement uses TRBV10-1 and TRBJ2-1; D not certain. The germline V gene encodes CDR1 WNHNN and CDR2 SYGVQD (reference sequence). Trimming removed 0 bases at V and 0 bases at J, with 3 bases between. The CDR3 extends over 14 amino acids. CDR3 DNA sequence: TGCGCCAGCAGTGAGTCTAGCTCCTACAATGAGCAGTTCTTC. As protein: CASSESSSYNEQFF.

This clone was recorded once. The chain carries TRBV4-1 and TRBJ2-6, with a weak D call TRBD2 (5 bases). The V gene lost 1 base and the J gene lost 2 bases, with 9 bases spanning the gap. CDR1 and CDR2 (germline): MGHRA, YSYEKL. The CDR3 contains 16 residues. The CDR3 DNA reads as TGCGCCAGCAGCCAAGGCTTCGGGGCTGGGGCCAACGTCCTGACTTTC. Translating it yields CASSQGFGAGANVLTF.